The 10 T cell receptor beta chains given below trace back to one sample, sequenced in a study of CD8 T cells in Susac syndrome. The RNA, about 0.45 to 1 ug, was put through reverse transcription using random hexamers. TCRdb re-called the immunoSEQ multiplex PCR reads with MiXCR, one entry per CDR3 protein. The data hold about 150,000 distinct CDR3 sequences, with approximately 93% observed a single time. The sample taken for sequencing was CD8+ T cells from PBMCs. The receptors originated from a human donor with multiple sclerosis.

The chain employs TRBV29-1 and TRBJ1-2; D is unclear. V lost 6 bases and J 7 bases, leaving 15 bases between the germline ends. The CDR3 length is 12 residues. The germline CDR1 and CDR2 sequences are SQVTM and ANQGSEA. CDR3 bases: TGCAGCGTCCCGGGATCGGAGGGTGGCTACACCTTC. It translates to CSVPGSEGGYTF. Full variable domain (missing parts from reference TRBV29-1 and TRBJ1-2): SAVISQKPSRDICQRGTSLTIQCQVDSQVTMMFWYRQQPGQSLTLIATANQGSEATYESGFVIDKFPISRPNLTFSTLTVSNMSPEDSSIYLCSVPGSEGGYTFGSGTRLTVV.

The V call is TRBV7-9, the J call TRBJ1-2; TRBD1 agrees at 7 bases. Germline values: CDR1 SEHNR, CDR2 FQNEAQ (reference sequence). J was trimmed by 2 bases and V by 11 bases; bases with no gene match: 2. The CDR3 is made up of 11 amino acids. This CDR3 is CAVQGNYGYTF. The CDR3, as DNA: TGTGCCGTACAGGGGAACTATGGCTACACCTTC.

This chain joins TRBV15 and TRBJ2-1; 10 nucleotides match TRBD2. The V gene's germline CDR1 is LNHNV and CDR2 YYDKDF (reference sequence). There are 15 residues in the CDR3. The V and J ends lost 5 bases and 2 bases, in that order; junction bases with no gene match: 3. The DNA of the CDR3 is TGTGCCACCAGCGTTACTAGCGGGACCTACAATGAGCAGTTCTTC. Translated: CATSVTSGTYNEQFF.

The rearrangement uses TRBV15 and TRBJ1-2; D ambiguous. Trimming cost V 3 bases and J 2 bases, with 19 bases left between them. This CDR3 is built from 17 residues. Germline V gene sequence: CDR1 LNHNV, CDR2 YYDKDF (reference sequence). DNA of the CDR3: TGTGCCACCAGCAGGGTTCCGGGCAGCATGAGGAACTATGGCTACACCTTC. This sequence encodes CATSRVPGSMRNYGYTF.

This clonotype was seen only once. The chain joins TRBV29-1 to TRBJ2-3; unclear D gene. The CDR3 sequence is 15 residues long. Trimming shortened V by 3 bases and J by 2 bases, and 15 bases separated the two germline ends. Germline CDR1 and CDR2: SQVTM and ANQGSEA. In nucleotides, the CDR3 is TGCAGCGTTGAGAGCCAGGACGCCTCCACAGATACGCAGTATTTT. Translated: CSVESQDASTDTQYF.

This rearrangement joins TRBV9 to TRBJ2-5; D is possibly TRBD2 (5 bases). Germline loops: CDR1 SGDLS, CDR2 YYNGEE. The V and J ends lost 7 bases and 5 bases respectively, with 21 bases between them. The CDR3 sequence is 15 residues long. CDR3 amino acids: CASAPLGSTGETQYF. DNA for the CDR3: TGTGCCAGCGCCCCCCTCGGGTCGACGGGGGAGACCCAGTACTTC.

For the CDR3, the DNA is TGTGCCAGCAGTTTATGGGAGAACACTGAAGCTTTCTTT. Amino acids: CASSLWENTEAFF. This chain links TRBV27 with TRBJ1-1; D remains ambiguous. V was cut by 1 base and J by 1 base, with 4 bases left in between. The CDR3 sequence is 13 residues long. CDR1 and CDR2 from the germline V gene are MNHEY and SMNVEV (reference sequence).

V usage is TRBV6-5 and J usage is TRBJ2-7, with TRBD2 as a possible D gene (6 bases). This CDR3 has 15 amino acids. The germline V and J ends were trimmed by 5 bases and 2 bases, with 16 bases remaining between them. Germline V gene data show CDR1 as MNHEY and CDR2 as SVGAGI. The CDR3 spells CASSPEGRTTYEQYF. As DNA, the CDR3 is TGTGCCAGCAGTCCGGAGGGACGAACCACCTACGAGCAGTACTTC.

J is TRBJ1-2 and V is TRBV9; 8 nucleotides match TRBD1. V shed 5 bases, J shed 8 bases, and the junction held 8 bases outside the gene matches. Germline V gene data show CDR1 as SGDLS and CDR2 as YYNGEE. This CDR3 is 13 amino acids long. In nucleotides, the CDR3 is TGTGCCAGCAGTACAACAGGGGGAAAGGGCTACACCTTC. Encoded protein: CASSTTGGKGYTF.

The V gene is TRBV6-2 or TRBV6-3, the J gene TRBJ2-7, with 7 bases lining up with TRBD1. The CDR3 extends over 17 amino acids. V lost 7 bases to trimming and J lost 7 bases; unmatched junction nucleotides: 22. Germline V CDR1 and CDR2: MNHEY, SVGEGT. The CDR3 is CASTRTALTGLLVEQYF. In nucleotides, the CDR3 is TGTGCCAGCACAAGGACGGCCTTGACAGGGCTCCTGGTGGAGCAGTACTTC.